This T cell receptor (beta chain) was retrieved from a study of radiotherapy plus CTLA-4 blockade in lung cancer. Method: immunoSEQ multiplex PCR; TCRdb's copy keeps in-frame clones and lacks some. The data hold 70,000 to 95,000 clones, with under 85% observed a single time. The study treated chemo-refractory metastatic non-small-cell lung cancer patients with focal radiation plus ipilimumab CTLA-4 blockade. Germline values: CDR1 LGHNA, CDR2 YNFKEQ. The CDR3 length is 15 residues. Losses at the gene ends were 5 bases for V and 2 bases for J; bases not matched to a gene: 4. The sample was peripheral blood, taken from a patient treated with radiotherapy plus ipilimumab. The receptor was isolated from a human donor with non-small cell lung cancer that progressed on radiotherapy plus ipilimumab. This sequence joins TRBV4-2 and TRBJ2-7; TRBD2 agrees at 12 bases. DNA of the CDR3: TGTGCCAGCAGCGAAGGACTAGCGGGGACCTACGAGCAGTACTTC. Its protein is CASSEGLAGTYEQYF.